This TCR beta chain was profiled in a study of cytomegalovirus exposure and HLA in healthy donors. Trimming at V came to 6 bases and at J to 6 bases, leaving 7 bases not matched to a gene. Germline V gene lookup returns CDR1 LNHDA and CDR2 SQIVND (reference sequence). The CDR3 sequence is 14 residues long. The PCR used 60 Vbeta and 13 Jbeta primers. Some clones are missing from TCRdb's copy, which holds only in-frame ones; the method was immunoSEQ multiplex PCR. In the table there are about 190,000 clones, more than 70% of which are singletons. The sample holds one count of this clone. The chain links TRBV19 to TRBJ1-5; 8 nucleotides agree with TRBD1. This sequence originates from a woman aged 40 to 50 in good health and CMV-seronegative. Input material: PBMCs. Here the CDR3 reads CASRLTGDSQPQHF. In DNA form, the CDR3 reads TGTGCCAGTAGGTTGACAGGGGATAGTCAGCCCCAGCATTTT.